The entry below gives a single T cell receptor beta chain sequence along with its context. Its recognized antigen is unknown. Base qualities are not provided; no much larger clone lies one nucleotide away. The data belong to a study of blood T cell repertoires in COVID-19 (TCRdb year 2020). Notes on the research overall: Samples covering the acute and convalescent phases of COVID-19 were provided by collaborators in the United States, Italy and Spain. The repertoires were made available in a free public database intended to serve as a resource for research on the immune response to SARS-CoV-2. The samples were drawn from two sources: the first 160 participants of the ongoing ImmuneRACE study, and some 1,300 subjects contributed by 6 global collaborators. The dataset comprised deeply sampled blood TCRbeta repertoires from subjects exposed to, actively infected with, or recovered from COVID-19. The material from the prospective study consisted of cDNA or gDNA derived from T cells, B-cell-depleted T cells, or PBMCs. Nearly every sample came with metadata listing a de-identified subject ID, COVID-19 status, age in years and sex. Where available, HLA class I and class II types were taken from metadata supplied by the sample provider and were not determined by assay-based typing. Paper-wide results and their limitations: How much clinical and demographic metadata was included differed by source and by participant, and the metadata was provided uncurated.

Participants in the prospective study were enrolled through a virtual design, were aged roughly 18 to 100 years, and lived in 24 United States geographic areas. To assign participants to cohorts, the prospective study relied on clinical history that participants themselves reported in a screening survey and a study questionnaire. A participant counted as exposed if, within 2 weeks of entering the study, that participant had been in contact with someone who had a PCR-confirmed or clinician-diagnosed COVID-19 case. In the prospective study, mobile phlebotomists collected whole blood, serum and a nasopharyngeal or oropharyngeal swab from each participant. Prospective study participants could optionally give additional blood draws and questionnaires over an approximately two-month period. Prospective study blood samples were shipped either frozen or at room temperature before DNA extraction. The CDR3 starts with the cysteine, ends with the phenylalanine, and has 12 residues. Left in the record is the CDR3 DNA by itself, 36 bases read in frame from the first base. According to the germline V gene, CDR1 reads SQVTM and CDR2 reads ANQGSEA. V is clipped by 5 bases and J by 6 bases, and the sequence between their germline boundaries is 11 bases long.

The immunoSEQ Assay, a bias-controlled multiplex PCR, was used to amplify TCRbeta CDR3 regions from genomic DNA. Concerning the study's data processing: The number of nucleated cells in each sample was estimated by amplification of reference gene primers within the assay. Sequence reads were collapsed and filtered to measure the absolute abundance of every unique TCRbeta CDR3 rearrangement. For each sample, productive Simpson clonality was calculated as the square root of Simpson's diversity index across productive rearrangements. The table was pulled from immuneACCESS by TCRdb, which kept in-frame rearrangements only. Such tables lose some clones; where checked, under half of the loss comes from unresolved V genes, and the rest has no known cause. V and J calls and clone size come straight from that table; D and trimming were deduced from the DNA. The sample contains 150,000 to 200,000 clones, roughly 80% of them found a single time. Approximately 15% of the sample lies in the top ten.

The chain couples TRBV29-1 to TRBJ1-5, and possibly TRBD1, on 5 matching bases. The sample was PBMCs or T cells enriched from blood (not recorded which). This receptor was obtained from a man in his 60s who had been exposed to COVID-19. The CDR3 reads CSVRGVGQPQHF. The sequenced DNA is TGCAGCGTTCGGGGGGTTGGTCAGCCCCAGCATTTT.